The TCR beta chain described here comes from a study of T cell responses to AZD1222 COVID-19 vaccine. This clone was seen once. Sequencing was performed with immunoSEQ multiplex PCR; in TCRdb, only in-frame clones are kept and a portion is missing. The repertoire holds 70,000 to 80,000 clones, with about nine tenths as singletons. Germline CDR1 reads SGHAT; CDR2 reads FQNNGV. Trimming left V 5 bases short and J 5 bases short, with 19 bases between. CDR3 length equals 15 residues. The sequencing here drew on peripheral blood, taken on day 0 of AZD1222 vaccination. The sequence came from an adult in good health. The chain is built from TRBV11-2 and TRBJ2-7; D unresolved. For the CDR3, the DNA is TGTGCCAGCAGCCGGGCGGTTAATCCCTTTGACGAGCAGTACTTC. Translated, it gives CASSRAVNPFDEQYF.